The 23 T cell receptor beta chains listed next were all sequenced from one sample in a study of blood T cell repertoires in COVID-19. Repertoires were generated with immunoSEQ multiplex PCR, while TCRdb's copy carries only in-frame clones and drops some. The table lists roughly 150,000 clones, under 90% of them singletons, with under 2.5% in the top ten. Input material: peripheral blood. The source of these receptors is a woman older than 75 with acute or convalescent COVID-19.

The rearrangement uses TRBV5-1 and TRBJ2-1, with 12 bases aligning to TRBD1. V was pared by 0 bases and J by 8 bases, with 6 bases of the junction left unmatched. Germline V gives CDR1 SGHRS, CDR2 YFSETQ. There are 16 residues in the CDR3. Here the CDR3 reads CASSLAAGTGGDEQFF. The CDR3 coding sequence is TGCGCCAGCAGCTTGGCGGCCGGGACAGGGGGCGATGAGCAGTTCTTC.

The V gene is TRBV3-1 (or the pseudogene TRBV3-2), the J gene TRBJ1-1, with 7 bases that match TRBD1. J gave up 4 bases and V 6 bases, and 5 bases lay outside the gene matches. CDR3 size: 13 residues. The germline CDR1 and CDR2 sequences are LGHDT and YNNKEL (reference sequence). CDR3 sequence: CASSAQGGTEAFF. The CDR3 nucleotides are TGTGCCAGCAGTGCCCAGGGGGGCACTGAAGCTTTCTTT.

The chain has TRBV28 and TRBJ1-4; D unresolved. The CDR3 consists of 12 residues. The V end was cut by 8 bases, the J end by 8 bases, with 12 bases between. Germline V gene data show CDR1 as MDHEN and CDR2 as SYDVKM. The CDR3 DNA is TGTGCCAGCGGTTCCTCCAGGGAAAAACTGTTTTTT. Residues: CASGSSREKLFF.

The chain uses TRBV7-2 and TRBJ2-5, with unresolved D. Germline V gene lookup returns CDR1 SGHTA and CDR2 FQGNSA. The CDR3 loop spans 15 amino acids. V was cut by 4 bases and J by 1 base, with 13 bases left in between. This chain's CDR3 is CASSSPGLGQETQYF. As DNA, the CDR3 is TGTGCCAGCAGCTCGCCGGGTCTCGGCCAAGAGACCCAGTACTTC.

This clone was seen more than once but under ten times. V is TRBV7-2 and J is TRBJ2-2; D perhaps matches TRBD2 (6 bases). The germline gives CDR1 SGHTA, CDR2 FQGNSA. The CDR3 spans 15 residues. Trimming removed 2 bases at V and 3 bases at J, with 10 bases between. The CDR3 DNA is TGTGCCAGCAGCTTATTGGGCGGGGACACCGGGGAGCTGTTTTTT. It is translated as CASSLLGGDTGELFF.

The DNA for the CDR3 is TGTGCCAGCAGCCCGACCGGGACAGGGATGAGCAATCAGCCCCAGCATTTT. It is translated as CASSPTGTGMSNQPQHF. The chain links TRBV7-2 to TRBJ1-5; 9 bases agree with TRBD1. This CDR3 has 17 residues. Germline CDR1 is SGHTA and CDR2 is FQGNSA. The V and J ends lost 5 bases and 1 base, in that order; junction bases with no gene match: 9.

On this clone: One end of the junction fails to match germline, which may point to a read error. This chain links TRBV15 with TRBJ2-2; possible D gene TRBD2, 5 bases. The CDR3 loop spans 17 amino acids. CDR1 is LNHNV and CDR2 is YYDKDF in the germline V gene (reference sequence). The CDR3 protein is CATSRERAGGQAGELFF. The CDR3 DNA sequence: TGTGCCACCAGCCGAGAGAGGGCAGGTGGTCAGGCCGGGGAGCTGTTTTTT.

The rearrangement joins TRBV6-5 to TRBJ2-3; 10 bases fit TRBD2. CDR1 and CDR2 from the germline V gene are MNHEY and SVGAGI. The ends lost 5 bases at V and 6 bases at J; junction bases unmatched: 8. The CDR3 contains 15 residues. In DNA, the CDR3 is TGTGCCAGCAGTATGGGACTAGCGTCAGCCGATACGCAGTATTTT. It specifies CASSMGLASADTQYF.

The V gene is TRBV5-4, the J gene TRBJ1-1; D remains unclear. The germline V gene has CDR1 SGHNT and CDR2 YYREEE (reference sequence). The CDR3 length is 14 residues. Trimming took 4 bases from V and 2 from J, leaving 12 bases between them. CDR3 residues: CASSVWAVNTEAFF. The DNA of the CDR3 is TGTGCCAGCAGCGTTTGGGCAGTCAACACTGAAGCTTTCTTT.

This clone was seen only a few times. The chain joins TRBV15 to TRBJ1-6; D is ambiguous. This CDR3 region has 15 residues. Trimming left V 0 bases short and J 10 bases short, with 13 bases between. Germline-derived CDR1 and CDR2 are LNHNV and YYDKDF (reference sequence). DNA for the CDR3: TGTGCCACCAGCAGAGATCCCGGTGCTAAGTCACCCCTCCACTTT. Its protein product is CATSRDPGAKSPLHF.

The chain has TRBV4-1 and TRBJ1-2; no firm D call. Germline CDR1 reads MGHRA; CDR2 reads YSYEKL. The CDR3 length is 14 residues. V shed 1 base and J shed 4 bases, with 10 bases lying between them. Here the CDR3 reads CASSQVDFSYGYTF. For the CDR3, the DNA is TGCGCCAGCAGCCAAGTGGACTTTTCCTATGGCTACACCTTC.

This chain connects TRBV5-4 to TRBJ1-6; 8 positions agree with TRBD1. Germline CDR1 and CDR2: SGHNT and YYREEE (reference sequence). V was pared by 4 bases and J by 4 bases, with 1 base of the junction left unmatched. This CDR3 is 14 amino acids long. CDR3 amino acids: CASSRQGYNSPLHF. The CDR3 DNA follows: TGTGCCAGCAGCCGACAGGGGTATAATTCACCCCTCCACTTT.

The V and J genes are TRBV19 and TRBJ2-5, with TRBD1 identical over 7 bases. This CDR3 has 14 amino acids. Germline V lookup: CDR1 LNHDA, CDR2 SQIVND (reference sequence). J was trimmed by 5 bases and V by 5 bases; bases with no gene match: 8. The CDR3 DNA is TGTGCCAGTAGTCCGAGGACAGGTCGGGAGACCCAGTACTTC. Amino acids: CASSPRTGRETQYF.

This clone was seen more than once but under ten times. The CDR3 DNA reads TGTGCCTGCTCCCCGGGGGGGGCGGTTGAAAAACTGTTTTTT. Protein product: CACSPGGAVEKLFF. The chain uses TRBV30 and TRBJ1-4, with D possibly TRBD1 on 6 matching bases. The CDR3 has 14 amino acids. Trimming pared 6 bases from V and 7 bases from J, leaving 18 bases between. Per the germline V gene, CDR1 is GTSNPN and CDR2 is SVGIG (reference sequence).

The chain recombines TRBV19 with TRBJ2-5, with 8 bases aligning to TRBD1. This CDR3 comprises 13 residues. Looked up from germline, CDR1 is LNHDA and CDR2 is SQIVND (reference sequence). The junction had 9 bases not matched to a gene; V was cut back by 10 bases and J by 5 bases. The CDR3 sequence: CATSDRAEETQYF. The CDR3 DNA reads TGTGCCACCTCGGACAGGGCAGAGGAGACCCAGTACTTC.

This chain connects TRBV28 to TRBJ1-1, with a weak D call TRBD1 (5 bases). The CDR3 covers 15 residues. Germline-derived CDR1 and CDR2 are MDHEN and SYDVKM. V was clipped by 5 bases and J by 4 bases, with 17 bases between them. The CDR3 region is CASSEPGGVGTEAFF. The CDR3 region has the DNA TGTGCCAGCAGTGAACCCGGAGGGGTTGGCACTGAAGCTTTCTTT.

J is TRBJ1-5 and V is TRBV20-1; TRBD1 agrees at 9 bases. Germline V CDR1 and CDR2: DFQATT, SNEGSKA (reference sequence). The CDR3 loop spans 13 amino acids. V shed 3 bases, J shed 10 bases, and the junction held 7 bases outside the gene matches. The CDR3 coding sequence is TGCAGTGCTAGTTGGGGACAGGGATCCCCCCAGCATTTT. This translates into CSASWGQGSPQHF.

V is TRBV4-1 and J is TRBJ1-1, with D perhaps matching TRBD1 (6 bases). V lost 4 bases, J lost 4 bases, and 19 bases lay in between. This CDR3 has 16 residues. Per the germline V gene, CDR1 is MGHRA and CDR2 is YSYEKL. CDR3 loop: CASSPQGSPLGTEAFF. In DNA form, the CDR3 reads TGCGCCAGCAGCCCTCAGGGGAGCCCCTTGGGCACTGAAGCTTTCTTT.

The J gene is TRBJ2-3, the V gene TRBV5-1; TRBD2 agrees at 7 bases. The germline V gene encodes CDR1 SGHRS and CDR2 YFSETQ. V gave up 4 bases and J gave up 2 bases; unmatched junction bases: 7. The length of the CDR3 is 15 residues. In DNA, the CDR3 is TGCGCCAGCAGCCCTCTAGCGGTGATCACAGATACGCAGTATTTT. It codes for CASSPLAVITDTQYF.

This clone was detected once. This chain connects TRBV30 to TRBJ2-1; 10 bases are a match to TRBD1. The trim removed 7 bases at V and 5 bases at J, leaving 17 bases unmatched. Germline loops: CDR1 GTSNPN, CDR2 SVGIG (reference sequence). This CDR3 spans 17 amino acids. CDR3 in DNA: TGTGCCTCCCAGAGGCGGGCTACGGGACAGGGGAACAATGAGCAGTTCTTC. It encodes CASQRRATGQGNNEQFF.

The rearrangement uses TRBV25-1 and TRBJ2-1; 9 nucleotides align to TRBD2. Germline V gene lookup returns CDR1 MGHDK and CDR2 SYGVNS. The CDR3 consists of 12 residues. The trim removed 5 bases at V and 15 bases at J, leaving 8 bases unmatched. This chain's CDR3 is CASSSGLAKVFF. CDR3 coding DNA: TGTGCCAGCAGTTCCGGACTAGCGAAAGTGTTCTTC.

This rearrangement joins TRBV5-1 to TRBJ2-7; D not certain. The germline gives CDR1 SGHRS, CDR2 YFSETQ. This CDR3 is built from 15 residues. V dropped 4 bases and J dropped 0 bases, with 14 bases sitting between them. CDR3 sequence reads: CASSRSPTSSYEQYF. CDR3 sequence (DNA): TGCGCCAGCAGCAGATCGCCAACCAGCTCCTACGAGCAGTACTTC.

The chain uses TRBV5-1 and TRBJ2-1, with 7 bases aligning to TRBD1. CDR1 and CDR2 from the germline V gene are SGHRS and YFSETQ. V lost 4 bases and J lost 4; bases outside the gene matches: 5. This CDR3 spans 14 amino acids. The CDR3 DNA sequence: TGCGCCAGCAGCCCCGGACAGGTTTACAATGAGCAGTTCTTC. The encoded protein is CASSPGQVYNEQFF.